These 10 T cell receptor beta chains originate from one sample sequenced in a study of blood T cell repertoires in COVID-19. The repertoire was sequenced with immunoSEQ multiplex PCR; TCRdb's copy has only in-frame clones and lacks some. The data show 85,000 to 95,000 clones, nearly 90% seen once. The sequenced sample consisted of peripheral blood. The receptors were gathered from an elderly woman with active COVID-19.

The chain is built from TRBV28 and TRBJ2-5; the D gene is possibly TRBD1 (6 bases). V shed 6 bases and J shed 4 bases, with 18 bases lying between them. The CDR3 contains 15 residues. Per germline, CDR1 MDHEN and CDR2 SYDVKM. CDR3 in DNA: TGTGCCAGCAGGCCCGCCGGGACACTTATAGAGACCCAGTACTTC. This gives the protein CASRPAGTLIETQYF.

The chain joins TRBV5-6 to TRBJ2-2, with 14 bases matching TRBD2. V shed 2 bases, J shed 4 bases, and the junction held 7 bases outside the gene matches. The V gene's germline CDR1 is SGHDT and CDR2 YYEEEE. The CDR3 has 18 amino acids. Here the CDR3 reads CASSLTTSGRARTGELFF. The CDR3 DNA reads TGTGCCAGCAGCTTAACGACTAGCGGGAGGGCCCGCACCGGGGAGCTGTTTTTT.

In its sample, this clone was seen once. This rearrangement joins TRBV6-1 to TRBJ2-2; D is uncertain. The germline V gene encodes CDR1 MNHNS and CDR2 SASEGT. The V and J ends lost 3 bases and 2 bases respectively, with 7 bases between them. The CDR3 spans 14 residues. The CDR3 nucleotides read TGTGCCAGCAGTGACGGTCCAAACACCGGGGAGCTGTTTTTT. This encodes CASSDGPNTGELFF.

The rearrangement joins TRBV6-4 to TRBJ2-2; perhaps TRBD2 as D (6 bases). Between the trimmed V and J ends, which lost 8 bases and 4 bases, there was a span of 11 bases. The CDR3 spans 13 residues. Germline V gives CDR1 MRHNA, CDR2 SNTAGT. The CDR3 nucleotides read TGTGCCAGCTACCGGGGACTCACCGGGGAGCTGTTTTTT. Amino acids: CASYRGLTGELFF.

The rearrangement uses TRBV6-1 and TRBJ2-3; 9 nucleotides match TRBD2. V shed 3 bases, J shed 3 bases, and the junction held 10 bases outside the gene matches. The germline V gene encodes CDR1 MNHNS and CDR2 SASEGT. This CDR3 spans 17 amino acids. The CDR3 bases are TGTGCCAGCAGTGATGGGCTAGCGGGAAGACCAACAGATACGCAGTATTTT. Amino acid sequence: CASSDGLAGRPTDTQYF.

The rearrangement uses TRBV18 and TRBJ2-7; D perhaps matches TRBD1 (5 bases). Trimming shortened V by 10 bases and J by 4 bases, and 20 bases separated the two germline ends. The CDR3 is 14 amino acids. Germline-derived CDR1 and CDR2 are KGHSH and LQKENI. CDR3 coding DNA: TGTGCCACCTCGCAGGGTCTGAGAGGTTACGAGCAGTACTTC. Its protein is CATSQGLRGYEQYF.

This clone was detected once. V gene TRBV28 combines with J gene TRBJ2-1; 7 nucleotides match TRBD2. Trimming at V came to 6 bases and at J to 7 bases, leaving 9 bases not matched to a gene. Germline lookup yields CDR1 MDHEN and CDR2 SYDVKM. The CDR3 runs 14 residues. For the CDR3, the DNA is TGTGCCAGCAGCCGCGGGAGCGTAGTGAATGAGCAGTTCTTC. Protein sequence: CASSRGSVVNEQFF.

The chain has TRBV25-1 and TRBJ2-1, with 11 bases aligning to TRBD2. From germline, CDR1 is MGHDK and CDR2 SYGVNS. V was clipped by 4 bases and J by 7 bases; unmatched bases: 3. CDR3 size: 14 residues. This chain's CDR3 is CASSGTSGGNEQFF. In nucleotides, the CDR3 is TGTGCCAGCAGTGGTACTAGCGGGGGAAATGAGCAGTTCTTC.

V gene TRBV6-5 combines with J gene TRBJ1-2; D gene uncertain. This CDR3 spans 13 amino acids. V lost 2 bases, J lost 2 bases, and 6 bases lay in between. Germline V lookup: CDR1 MNHEY, CDR2 SVGAGI. The CDR3 spells CASSYDGNYGYTF. The CDR3 region has the DNA TGTGCCAGCAGTTACGACGGGAACTATGGCTACACCTTC.

The CDR3 DNA sequence: TGTGCCAGTAGTATAGGCCAGGGCTACTACGAGCAGTACTTC. It codes for CASSIGQGYYEQYF. The rearrangement uses TRBV19 and TRBJ2-7; D perhaps matches TRBD1 (5 bases). V dropped 1 base and J dropped 3 bases, with 10 bases sitting between them. The CDR3 is 14 residues long. Germline assignment: CDR1 LNHDA and CDR2 SQIVND (reference sequence).